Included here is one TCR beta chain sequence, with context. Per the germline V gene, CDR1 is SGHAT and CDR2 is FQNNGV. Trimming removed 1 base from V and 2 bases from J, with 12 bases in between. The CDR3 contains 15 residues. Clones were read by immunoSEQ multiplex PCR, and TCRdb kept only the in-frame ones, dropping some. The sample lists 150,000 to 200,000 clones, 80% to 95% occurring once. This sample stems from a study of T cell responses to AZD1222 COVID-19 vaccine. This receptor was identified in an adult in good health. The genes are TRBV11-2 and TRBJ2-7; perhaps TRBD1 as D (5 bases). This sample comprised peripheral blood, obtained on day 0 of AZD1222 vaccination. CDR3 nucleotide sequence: TGTGCCAGCAGCTTAGGGCGTTCAGGGACCTACGAGCAGTACGTC. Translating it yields CASSLGRSGTYEQYV.